What follows are 14 T cell receptor beta chains derived from one specimen sequenced in a study of response to subunit inactivated influenza vaccine. TCRdb re-analysed the RT-PCR reads in MiXCR, keeping a single row per CDR3 protein. The table lists about 540,000 distinct CDR3 sequences, around a quarter of them singletons. The same data also contributed to another study, on T cells expressing NK-cell markers. That source notes: Researchers built TCR beta cDNA using 5'RACE template switching with UMIs.

Here the sequenced sample was CD4+ T cells sorted from PBMCs, taken about 13 days after vaccination. All receptors come from a man aged 45-65 years who received an inactivated influenza vaccine.

This clonotype showed up just once. DNA for the CDR3: TGCAGTGCTCCAAGCAGGGGGTACCAGCCCCAGCATTTT. This encodes CSAPSRGYQPQHF. V is TRBV20-1 and J is TRBJ1-5; 7 bases are shared with TRBD1. V gave up 5 bases and J gave up 7 bases; unmatched junction bases: 8. In germline, CDR1 is DFQATT, CDR2 SNEGSKA (reference sequence). The CDR3 runs to 13 residues.

The chain joins TRBV6-1 to TRBJ1-6; a possible D gene is TRBD1 (5 bases). This CDR3 region has 13 residues. V lost 6 bases to trimming and J lost 5 bases, with 8 bases between them. Germline V gives CDR1 MNHNS, CDR2 SASEGT. Here the CDR3 reads CASRGQDNSPLHF. As DNA, the CDR3 is TGTGCCAGCAGAGGACAAGATAATTCACCCCTCCACTTT.

The J gene is TRBJ1-3, the V gene TRBV20-1; perhaps TRBD1 as D (5 bases). CDR1 is DFQATT and CDR2 is SNEGSKA in the germline V gene (reference sequence). The V end lost 0 bases, the J end lost 0 bases, and 9 bases lay between the germline ends. There are 15 residues in the CDR3. The chain's CDR3 is CSARDPGSSGNTIYF. In nucleotides, the CDR3 is TGCAGTGCTAGAGATCCAGGGAGCTCTGGAAACACCATATATTTT.

This clonotype occurred a few times. The rearrangement links TRBV20-1 to TRBJ2-7; 9 bases map to TRBD1. CDR3 size: 14 residues. The junction had 11 bases not matched to a gene; V was cut back by 8 bases and J by 3 bases. Germline V lookup: CDR1 DFQATT, CDR2 SNEGSKA (reference sequence). This chain's CDR3 is CSPTSSDRGYEQYF. CDR3 DNA sequence: TGCAGTCCGACCTCCTCGGACAGGGGCTACGAGCAGTACTTC.

This clonotype was picked up a small number of times. J is TRBJ2-5 and V is TRBV4-3, with D unclear. V dropped 0 bases and J dropped 5 bases, with 13 bases sitting between them. This CDR3 spans 15 amino acids. Germline V gives CDR1 LGHNA, CDR2 YSLEER. The CDR3 spells CASSQDWVTSETQYF. Written as DNA, the CDR3 is TGCGCCAGCAGCCAAGACTGGGTCACTTCGGAGACCCAGTACTTC.

The chain links TRBV6-5 to TRBJ1-2, with 9 bases that match TRBD1. Germline V CDR1 and CDR2: MNHEY, SVGAGI. This CDR3 comprises 15 residues. V was pared by 0 bases and J by 8 bases, with 7 bases of the junction left unmatched. CDR3: CASSYSPGQGTGYTF. In nucleotides, the CDR3 is TGTGCCAGCAGTTACTCCCCGGGACAGGGAACAGGCTACACCTTC.

This clonotype was detected a few times. This chain links TRBV4-3 with TRBJ2-5, with D possibly being TRBD2 (6 bases). This CDR3 is built from 16 residues. Trimming cost V 0 bases and J 4 bases, with 15 bases left between them. Germline V gene sequence: CDR1 LGHNA, CDR2 YSLEER. The CDR3 here is CASSQDLIRGRETQYF. CDR3 coding DNA: TGCGCCAGCAGCCAAGATCTGATCCGGGGGAGAGAGACCCAGTACTTC.

In this sample, this clonotype turned up a few times. The chain joins TRBV18 to TRBJ2-3; 10 bases are a match to TRBD2. With 0 bases clipped from V and 5 bases from J, the junction kept 8 bases outside the gene matches. The CDR3 is 17 residues long. Germline V gene lookup returns CDR1 KGHSH and CDR2 LQKENI. For the CDR3, the DNA is TGTGCCAGCTCACCACCGCAGAGCGGGGGGGCTGGAGATACGCAGTATTTT. Protein product: CASSPPQSGGAGDTQYF.

This clonotype was counted between two and nine times. The chain joins TRBV20-1 to TRBJ2-3; the match to TRBD2 covers 12 bases. The CDR3 extends over 18 amino acids. Germline V gene data show CDR1 as DFQATT and CDR2 as SNEGSKA (reference sequence). Trimming cost V 6 bases and J 1 base; bases outside gene matches: 14. The CDR3 is CSAPGLAGGRLGTDTQYF. The CDR3 DNA reads as TGCAGTGCACCCGGGCTAGCGGGGGGGCGCTTGGGCACAGATACGCAGTATTTT.

This clonotype has just a few counts. The V call is TRBV18, the J call TRBJ2-1; D is unresolved. Trimming stripped 4 bases from V and 2 bases from J, with 12 bases between. CDR3 length: 15 residues. CDR1 KGHSH and CDR2 LQKENI come from the germline V gene. In DNA form, the CDR3 reads TGTGCCAGCTCACTCAGGAGCGACACCTACAATGAGCAGTTCTTC. It encodes CASSLRSDTYNEQFF.

This clonotype was recorded at least ten times. The J gene is TRBJ1-5, the V gene TRBV2; D gene uncertain. Deletions cut 5 bases from V and 6 bases from J, with 8 bases between. There are 12 residues in the CDR3. The germline V gene has CDR1 SNHLY and CDR2 FYNNEI. CDR3 coding DNA: TGTGCCAGCAGTCTAGACGGTCAGCCCCAGCATTTT. It is translated as CASSLDGQPQHF. The complete variable domain, with remaining parts taken from reference TRBV2 and TRBJ1-5, reads EPEVTQTPSHQVTQMGQEVILRCVPISNHLYFYWYRQILGQKVEFLVSFYNNEISEKSEIFDDQFSVERPDGSNFTLKIRSTKLEDSAMYFCASSLDGQPQHFGDGTRLSIL.

This clonotype occurred a few times. The J gene is TRBJ1-1, the V gene TRBV20-1; D gene ambiguous. Germline assignment: CDR1 DFQATT and CDR2 SNEGSKA (reference sequence). The ends were cut back, 2 bases at V and 1 base at J, with 11 bases in the middle. This CDR3 is built from 14 residues. The CDR3 spells CSARSGGPNTEAFF. The DNA of the CDR3 is TGCAGTGCTAGATCGGGCGGCCCGAACACTGAAGCTTTCTTT.

This clonotype was seen more than once but under ten times. The rearrangement joins TRBV3-1 to TRBJ2-7, with D hard to call. Trimming removed 5 bases from V and 2 bases from J, with 13 bases in between. This CDR3 has 14 amino acids. The germline CDR1 and CDR2 sequences are LGHDT and YNNKEL (reference sequence). CDR3 sequence: CASSKGRSTYEQYF. The CDR3 DNA reads TGTGCCAGCAGCAAAGGACGGTCTACCTACGAGCAGTACTTC.

The chain uses TRBV7-8 and TRBJ2-3; the match to TRBD2 covers 12 bases. The CDR3 totals 17 residues. V shed 3 bases, J shed 0 bases, and the junction held 4 bases outside the gene matches. Germline CDR1 reads SGHVS; CDR2 reads FQNEAQ. In DNA, the CDR3 is TGTGCCAGCAGCTTTGGACTAGCGGGGAAGAGCACAGATACGCAGTATTTT. It codes for CASSFGLAGKSTDTQYF.